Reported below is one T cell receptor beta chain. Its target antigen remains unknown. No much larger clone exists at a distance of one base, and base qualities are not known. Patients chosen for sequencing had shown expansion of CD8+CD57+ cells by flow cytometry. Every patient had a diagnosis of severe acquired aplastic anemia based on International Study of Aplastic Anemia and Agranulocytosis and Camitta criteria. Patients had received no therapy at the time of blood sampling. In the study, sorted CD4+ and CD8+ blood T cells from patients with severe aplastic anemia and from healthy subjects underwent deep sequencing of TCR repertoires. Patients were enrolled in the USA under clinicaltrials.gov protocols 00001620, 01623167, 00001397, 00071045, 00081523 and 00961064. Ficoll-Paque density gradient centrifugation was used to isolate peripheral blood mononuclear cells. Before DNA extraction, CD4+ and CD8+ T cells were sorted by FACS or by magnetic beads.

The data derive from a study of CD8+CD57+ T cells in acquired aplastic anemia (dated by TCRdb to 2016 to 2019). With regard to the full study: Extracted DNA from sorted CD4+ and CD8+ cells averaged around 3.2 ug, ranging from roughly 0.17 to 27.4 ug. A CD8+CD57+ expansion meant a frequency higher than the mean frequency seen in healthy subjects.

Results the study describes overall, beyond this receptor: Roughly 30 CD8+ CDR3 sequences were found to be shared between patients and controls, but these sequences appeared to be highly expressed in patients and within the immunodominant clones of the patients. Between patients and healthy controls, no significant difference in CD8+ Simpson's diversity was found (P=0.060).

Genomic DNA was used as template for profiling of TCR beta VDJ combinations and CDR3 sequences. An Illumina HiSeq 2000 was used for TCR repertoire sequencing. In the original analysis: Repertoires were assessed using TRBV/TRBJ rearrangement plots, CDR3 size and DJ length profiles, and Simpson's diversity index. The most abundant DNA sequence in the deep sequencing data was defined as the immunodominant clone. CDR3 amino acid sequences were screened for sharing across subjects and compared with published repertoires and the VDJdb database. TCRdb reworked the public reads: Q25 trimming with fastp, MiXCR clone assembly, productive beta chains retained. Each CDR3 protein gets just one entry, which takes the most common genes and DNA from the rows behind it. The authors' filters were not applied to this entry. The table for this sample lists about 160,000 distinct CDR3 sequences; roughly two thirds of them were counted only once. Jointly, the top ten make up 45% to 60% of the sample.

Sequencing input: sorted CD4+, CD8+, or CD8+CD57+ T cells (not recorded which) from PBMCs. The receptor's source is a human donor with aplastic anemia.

The DNA sequence is given as TGCAGTGCTAGAGAAATAGCGGACAGCTCCTACAATGAGCAGTTCTTC. It translates as CSAREIADSSYNEQFF. The chain joins TRBV20-1 to TRBJ2-1; the D region is possibly TRBD1 or TRBD2, each matching across 6 bases. CDR1 DFQATT and CDR2 SNEGSKA are derived from the germline V gene (reference sequence). The CDR3 holds 16 amino acids from the cysteine to the phenylalanine. The kept DNA is CDR3 alone, 48 bases in frame from the first base. V and J are truncated by 0 bases and 0 bases respectively, leaving an intervening sequence of 12 bases.